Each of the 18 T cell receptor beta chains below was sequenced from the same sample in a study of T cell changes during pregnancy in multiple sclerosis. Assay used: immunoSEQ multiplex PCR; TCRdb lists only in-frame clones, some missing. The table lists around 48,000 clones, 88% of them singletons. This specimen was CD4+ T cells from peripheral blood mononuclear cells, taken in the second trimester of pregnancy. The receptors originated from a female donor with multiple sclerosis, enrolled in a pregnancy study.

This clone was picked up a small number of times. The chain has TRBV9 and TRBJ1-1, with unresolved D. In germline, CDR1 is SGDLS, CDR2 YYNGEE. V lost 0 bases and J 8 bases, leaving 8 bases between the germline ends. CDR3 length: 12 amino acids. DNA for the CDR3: TGTGCCAGCAGCGTAGATGCGGAAGAAGCTTTCTTT. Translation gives CASSVDAEEAFF. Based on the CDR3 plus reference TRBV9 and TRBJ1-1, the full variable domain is DSGVTQTPKHLITATGQRVTLRCSPRSGDLSVYWYQQSLDQGLQFLIQYYNGEERAKGNILERFSAQQFPDLHSELNLSSLELGDSALYFCASSVDAEEAFFGQGTRLTVV.

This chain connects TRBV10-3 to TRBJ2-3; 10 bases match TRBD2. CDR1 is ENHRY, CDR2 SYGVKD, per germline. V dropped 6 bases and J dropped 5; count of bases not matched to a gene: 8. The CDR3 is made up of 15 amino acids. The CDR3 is CAISGTSEGGDTQYF. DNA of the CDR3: TGTGCCATCAGCGGGACTAGCGAGGGGGGAGATACGCAGTATTTT.

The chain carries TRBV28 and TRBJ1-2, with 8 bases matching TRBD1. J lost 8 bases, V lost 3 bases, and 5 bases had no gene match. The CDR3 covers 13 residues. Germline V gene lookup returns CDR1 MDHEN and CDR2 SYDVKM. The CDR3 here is CASSFQGAQGYTF. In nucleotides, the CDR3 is TGTGCCAGCAGTTTTCAGGGGGCGCAGGGCTACACCTTC.

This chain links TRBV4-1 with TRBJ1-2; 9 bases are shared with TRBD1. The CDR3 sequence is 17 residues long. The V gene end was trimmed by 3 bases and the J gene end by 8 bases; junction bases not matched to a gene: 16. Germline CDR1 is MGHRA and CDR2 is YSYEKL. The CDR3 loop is CASSHRPRDRVSRGYTF. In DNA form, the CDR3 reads TGCGCCAGCAGCCACCGCCCCCGGGACAGGGTTTCAAGGGGCTACACCTTC.

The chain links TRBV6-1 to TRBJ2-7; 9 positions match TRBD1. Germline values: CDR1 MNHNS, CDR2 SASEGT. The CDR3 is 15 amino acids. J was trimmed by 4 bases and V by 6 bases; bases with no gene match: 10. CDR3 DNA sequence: TGTGCCAGCAGAGAGGACAGGGGTGGCTTATACGAGCAGTACTTC. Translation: CASREDRGGLYEQYF.

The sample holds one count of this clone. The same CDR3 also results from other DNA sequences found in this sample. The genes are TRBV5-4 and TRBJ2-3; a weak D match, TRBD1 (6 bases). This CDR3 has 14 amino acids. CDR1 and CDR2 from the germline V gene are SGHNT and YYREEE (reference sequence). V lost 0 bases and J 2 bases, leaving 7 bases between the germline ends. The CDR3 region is CASSLEGVTDTQYF. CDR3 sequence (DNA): TGTGCCAGCAGCTTGGAGGGGGTCACAGATACGCAGTATTTT. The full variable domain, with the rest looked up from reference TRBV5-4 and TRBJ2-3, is ETGVTQSPTHLIKTRGQQVTLRCSSQSGHNTVSWYQQALGQGPQFIFQYYREEENGRGNFPPRFSGLQFPNYSSELNVNALELDDSALYLCASSLEGVTDTQYFGPGTRLTVL.

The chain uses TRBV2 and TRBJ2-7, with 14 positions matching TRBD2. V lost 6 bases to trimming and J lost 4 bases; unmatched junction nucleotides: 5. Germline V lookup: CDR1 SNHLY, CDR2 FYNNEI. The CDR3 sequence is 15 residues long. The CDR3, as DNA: TGTGCCAGCAGAGGGGGACTAGCGGGAGCTTACGAGCAGTACTTC. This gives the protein CASRGGLAGAYEQYF.

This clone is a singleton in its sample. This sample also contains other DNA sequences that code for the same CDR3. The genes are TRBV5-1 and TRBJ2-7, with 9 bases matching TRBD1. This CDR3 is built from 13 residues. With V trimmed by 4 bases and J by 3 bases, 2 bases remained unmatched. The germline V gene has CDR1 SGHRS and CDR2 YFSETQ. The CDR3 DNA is TGCGCCAGCAGCGGGGGACAGGGCTACGAGCAGTACTTC. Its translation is CASSGGQGYEQYF.

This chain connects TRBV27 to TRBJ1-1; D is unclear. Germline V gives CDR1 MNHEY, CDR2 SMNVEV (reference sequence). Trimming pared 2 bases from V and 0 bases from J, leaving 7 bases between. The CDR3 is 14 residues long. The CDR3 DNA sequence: TGTGCCAGCAGTTTACAACACCTGAACACTGAAGCTTTCTTT. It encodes CASSLQHLNTEAFF.

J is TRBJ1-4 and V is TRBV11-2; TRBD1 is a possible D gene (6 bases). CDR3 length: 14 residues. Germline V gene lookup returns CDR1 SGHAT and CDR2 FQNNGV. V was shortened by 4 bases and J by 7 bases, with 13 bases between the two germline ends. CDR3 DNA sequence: TGTGCCAGCAGCTCGCCCAGAGGGGGTGAAAAACTGTTTTTT. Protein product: CASSSPRGGEKLFF.

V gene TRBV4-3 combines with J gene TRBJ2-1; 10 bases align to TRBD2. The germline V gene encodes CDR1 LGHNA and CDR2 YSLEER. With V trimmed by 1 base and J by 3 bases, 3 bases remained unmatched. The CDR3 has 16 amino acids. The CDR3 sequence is CASSQVAGGLYNEQFF. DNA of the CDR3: TGCGCCAGCAGCCAAGTAGCGGGAGGTCTCTACAATGAGCAGTTCTTC.

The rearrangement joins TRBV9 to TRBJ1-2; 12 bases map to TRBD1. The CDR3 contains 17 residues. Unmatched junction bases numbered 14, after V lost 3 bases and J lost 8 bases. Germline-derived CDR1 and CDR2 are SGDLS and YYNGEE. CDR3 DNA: TGTGCCAGCAGCGCCGGGACAGGGGGCCCGCCATTGGAGGGCTACACCTTC. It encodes CASSAGTGGPPLEGYTF.

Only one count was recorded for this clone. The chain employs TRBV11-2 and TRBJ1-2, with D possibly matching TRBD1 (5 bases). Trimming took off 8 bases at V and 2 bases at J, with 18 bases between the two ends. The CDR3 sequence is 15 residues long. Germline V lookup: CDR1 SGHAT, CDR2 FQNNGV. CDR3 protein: CASGSIKGVNYGYTF. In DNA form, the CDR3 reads TGTGCCAGCGGCTCCATAAAAGGGGTGAACTATGGCTACACCTTC.

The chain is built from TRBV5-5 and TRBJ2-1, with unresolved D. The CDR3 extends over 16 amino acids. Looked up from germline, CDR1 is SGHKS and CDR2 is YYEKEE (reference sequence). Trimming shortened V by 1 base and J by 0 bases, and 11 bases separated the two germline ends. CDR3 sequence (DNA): TGTGCCAGCAGCTTGAGTTCCCCGGGCTCCTACAATGAGCAGTTCTTC. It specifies CASSLSSPGSYNEQFF.

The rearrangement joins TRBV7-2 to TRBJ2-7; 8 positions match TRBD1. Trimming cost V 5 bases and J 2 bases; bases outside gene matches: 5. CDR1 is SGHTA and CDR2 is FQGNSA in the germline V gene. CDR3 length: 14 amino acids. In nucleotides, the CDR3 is TGTGCCAGCAGCACAACAGGGGGTGCCTACGAGCAGTACTTC. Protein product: CASSTTGGAYEQYF.

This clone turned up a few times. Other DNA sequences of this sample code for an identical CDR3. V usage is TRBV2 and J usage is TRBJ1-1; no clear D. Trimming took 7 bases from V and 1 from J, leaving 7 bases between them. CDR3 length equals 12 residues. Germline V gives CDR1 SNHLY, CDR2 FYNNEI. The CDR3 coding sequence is TGTGCCAGCACAGAGGGGAACACTGAAGCTTTCTTT. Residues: CASTEGNTEAFF.

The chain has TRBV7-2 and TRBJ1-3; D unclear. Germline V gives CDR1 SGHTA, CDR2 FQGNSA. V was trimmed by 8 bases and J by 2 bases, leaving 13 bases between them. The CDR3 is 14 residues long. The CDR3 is CASALGGPGNTIYF. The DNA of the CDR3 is TGTGCCAGCGCACTGGGAGGGCCTGGAAACACCATATATTTT.

The CDR3 loop reads CASSLTSSGFTEQFF. In nucleotides, the CDR3 is TGTGCCAGCAGCTTAACCTCATCGGGGTTTACTGAGCAGTTCTTC. V usage is TRBV7-3 and J usage is TRBJ2-1; tentatively, D is TRBD2 (5 bases). V was shortened by 0 bases and J by 9 bases, with 15 bases between the two germline ends. This CDR3 contains 15 residues. Germline lookup yields CDR1 SGHTA and CDR2 FQGTGA.